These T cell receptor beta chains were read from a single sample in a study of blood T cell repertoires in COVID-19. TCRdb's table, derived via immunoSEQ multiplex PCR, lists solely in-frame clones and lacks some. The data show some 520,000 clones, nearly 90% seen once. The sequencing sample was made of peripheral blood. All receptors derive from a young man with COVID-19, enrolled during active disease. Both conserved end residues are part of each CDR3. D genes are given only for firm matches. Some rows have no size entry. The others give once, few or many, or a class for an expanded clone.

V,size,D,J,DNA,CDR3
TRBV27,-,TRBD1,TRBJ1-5,TGTGCCAGCAGTTCGACGGACAGGGGAAATCAGCCCCAGCATTTT,CASSSTDRGNQPQHF
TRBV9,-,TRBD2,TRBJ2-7,TGTGCCAGCAGCCTGGGAGTAGCGGGGAACGAGCAGTACTTC,CASSLGVAGNEQYF
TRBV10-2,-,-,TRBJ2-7,TGCGCCAGCAGTGAACCCGGGATCTCCTACGAGCAGTACTTC,CASSEPGISYEQYF
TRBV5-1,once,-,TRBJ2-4,TGCGCCAGCAGCTTGGTTTTGGGAGGACCCCTAGCCAAAAACATTCAGTACTTC,CASSLVLGGPLAKNIQYF
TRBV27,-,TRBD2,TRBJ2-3,TGTGCCAGCAGTTCCCGCCGGGGTGGACTAGCGGTGTCTCACGGCACAGATACGCAGTATTTT,CASSSRRGGLAVSHGTDTQYF
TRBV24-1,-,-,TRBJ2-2,TGTGCCACCAGTGATTTGGTCCTGGAGGGCGGGGAGCTGTTTTTT,CATSDLVLEGGELFF
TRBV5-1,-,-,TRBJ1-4,TGCGCCAGCAGCCCCGCCGGGGCGGGAGCTAATGAAAAACTGTTTTTT,CASSPAGAGANEKLFF
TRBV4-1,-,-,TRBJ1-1,TGCGCCAGCAGCCAAGATGGCGGGACGTACGAAGCTTTCTTT,CASSQDGGTYEAFF
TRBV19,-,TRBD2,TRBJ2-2,TGTGCCAGTAGCAAAGGACTAGCGGGAATAACCGGGGAGCTGTTTTTT,CASSKGLAGITGELFF
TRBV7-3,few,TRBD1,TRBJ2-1,TGTGCCAGCAGCCTCCCGGACAGGGAACACAATGAGCAGTTCTTC,CASSLPDREHNEQFF
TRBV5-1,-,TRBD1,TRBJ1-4,TGCGCCAGCAGCTCCGGGACAGAAGTTGAAAAACTGTTTTTT,CASSSGTEVEKLFF
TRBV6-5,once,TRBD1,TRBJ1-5,TGTGCCAGCAGCAAGGGACAGACGAATCAGCCCCAGCATTTT,CASSKGQTNQPQHF
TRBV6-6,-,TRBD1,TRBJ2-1,TGTGCCAGCAGTAACACCGGGACAGGGGTCGAAAATGAGCAGTTCTTC,CASSNTGTGVENEQFF
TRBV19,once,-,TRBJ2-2,TGTGCCAGTAGTTTGTGGGGGCCGAACACCGGGGAGCTGTTTTTT,CASSLWGPNTGELFF
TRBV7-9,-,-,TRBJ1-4,TGTGCCAGCAGCTCCGGGACGGGGGGTGAAAAACTGTTTTTT,CASSSGTGGEKLFF
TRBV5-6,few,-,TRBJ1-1,TGTGCCAGCAGCCGTGACAGGTACACTGAAGCTTTCTTT,CASSRDRYTEAFF
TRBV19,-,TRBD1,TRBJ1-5,TGTGCCAGTAGTACGAACTTAGGGACAGGGTTTAATCAGCCCCAGCATTTT,CASSTNLGTGFNQPQHF
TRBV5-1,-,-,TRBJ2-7,TGCGCCAGCAGCTTGGAAGGGGGCTACGAGCAGTACTTC,CASSLEGGYEQYF
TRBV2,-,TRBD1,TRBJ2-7,TGTGCCAGCAGTCCCCGACAGGGGGGCCCACAGATTCAGAGCTCCTACGAGCAGTACTTC,CASSPRQGGPQIQSSYEQYF
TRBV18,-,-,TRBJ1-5,TGTGCCAGCTCACCACCTCTGGCCAGGGGTGATCAGCCCCAGCATTTT,CASSPPLARGDQPQHF
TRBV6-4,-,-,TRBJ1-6,TGTGCCAGCAGTGGACCGGGACATCTTCATTCACCCCTCCACTTT,CASSGPGHLHSPLHF
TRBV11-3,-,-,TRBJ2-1,TGTGCCAGCAGTCCGGGGGAGGTGAATGAGCAGTTCTTC,CASSPGEVNEQFF
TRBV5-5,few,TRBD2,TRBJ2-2,TGTGCCAGCAGCACCCCGACTAGCGGGGGGAAGATGGCCGGGGAGCTGTTTTTT,CASSTPTSGGKMAGELFF
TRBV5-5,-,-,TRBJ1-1,TGTGCCAGCAGCTTACGGCCTAAGGAGGACCCTGAAGCTTTCTTT,CASSLRPKEDPEAFF
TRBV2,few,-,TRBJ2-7,TGTGCCAGCAGTGAAGAAAATCCGCGTTACGAGCAGTACTTC,CASSEENPRYEQYF
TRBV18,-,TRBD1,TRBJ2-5,TGTGCCAGCTCAAGACAGGGAGAGACCCAGTACTTC,CASSRQGETQYF
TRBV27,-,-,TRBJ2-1,TGTGCCAGCAGGGGGGTTTTGGGGGCCGGCAATGAGCAGTTCTTC,CASRGVLGAGNEQFF
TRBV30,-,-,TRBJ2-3,TGTGCCTGGGGAAAAGCGGAGGGGAGCACAGATACGCAGTATTTT,CAWGKAEGSTDTQYF
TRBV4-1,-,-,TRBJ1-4,TGCGCCAGCAGCTTCGAGCAGGGGCCATCAACTAATGAAAAACTGTTTTTT,CASSFEQGPSTNEKLFF
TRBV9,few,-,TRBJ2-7,TGTGCCAGCAGCCCCTCCTGGACCGGGGGCTACGAGCAGTACTTC,CASSPSWTGGYEQYF
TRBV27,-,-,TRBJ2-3,TGTGCCAGCAGTTTACTCGGGAGAGGAACAGATACGCAGTATTTT,CASSLLGRGTDTQYF
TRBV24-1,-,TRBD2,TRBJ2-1,TGTGCCACCAGTGCCTCTTTGGGGAGGGCAGGCGAGCAGTTCTTC,CATSASLGRAGEQFF
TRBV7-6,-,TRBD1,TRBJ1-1,TGTGCCAGCAGCGGACAGGGGTCGAGCACTGAAGCTTTCTTT,CASSGQGSSTEAFF
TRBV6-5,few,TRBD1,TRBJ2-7,TGTGCCAGCAGTTATGCGACAGGGGGCTACGAGCAGTACTTC,CASSYATGGYEQYF
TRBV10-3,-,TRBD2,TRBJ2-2,TGTGCCATCAGTCTAAGCGGGGGGGCTAACGGGGAGCTGTTTTTT,CAISLSGGANGELFF
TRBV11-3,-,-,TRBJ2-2,TGTGCCAGCAGCTTAGCAATGAACACCGGGGAGCTGTTTTTT,CASSLAMNTGELFF
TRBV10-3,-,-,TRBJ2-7,TGTGCCATCAGCGTCCGAGGGGGGGACGAGCAGTACTTC,CAISVRGGDEQYF
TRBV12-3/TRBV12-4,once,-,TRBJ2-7,TGTGCCAGCAGTTTAGGTGGCACCTACGAGCAGTACTTC,CASSLGGTYEQYF
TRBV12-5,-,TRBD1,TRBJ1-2,TGTGCTAGTGGTTTGGAGGGGGCAAACCTAGTGGGTGGCGGAGGTGGCTACACCTTC,CASGLEGANLVGGGGGYTF
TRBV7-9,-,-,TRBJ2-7,TGTGCCAGCAGCCCCCCATCCACCTACGAGCAGTACTTC,CASSPPSTYEQYF
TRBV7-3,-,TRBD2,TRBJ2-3,TGTGCCAGCAGCTCCCACCTAGCGGGCAACACAGATACGCAGTATTTT,CASSSHLAGNTDTQYF
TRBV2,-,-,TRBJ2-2,TGTGCCAGCAGTGTTAATAGCATGGAGAACACCGGGGAGCTGTTTTTT,CASSVNSMENTGELFF
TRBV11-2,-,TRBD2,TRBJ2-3,TGTGCCAGCAGCTCCCAGCGGGGGGTCACAGATACGCAGTATTTT,CASSSQRGVTDTQYF
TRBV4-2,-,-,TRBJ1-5,TGTGCCAGCAGCCAAGATCAGGGCAGCAATCAGCCCCAGCATTTT,CASSQDQGSNQPQHF
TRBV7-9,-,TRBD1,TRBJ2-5,TGTGCCAGCAGCAGACAGGGGCGGGAGACCCAGTACTTC,CASSRQGRETQYF
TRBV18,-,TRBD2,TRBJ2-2,TGTGCCAGCTCACGATACTCTCTAGCGGGGGACACCACCGGGGAGCTGTTTTTT,CASSRYSLAGDTTGELFF
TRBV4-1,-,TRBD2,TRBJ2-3,TGCGCCAGCAGCCAGCGTAGCGGGACTAACACAGATACGCAGTATTTT,CASSQRSGTNTDTQYF
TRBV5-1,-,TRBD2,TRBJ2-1,TGCGCCAGCAGCTTTGATAGCGGGGGGGATGAGCAGTTCTTC,CASSFDSGGDEQFF
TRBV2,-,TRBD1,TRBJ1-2,TGTGCCAGCGGTGACCACAGGGGCTATGGCTACACCTTC,CASGDHRGYGYTF
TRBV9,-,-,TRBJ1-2,TGTGCCAGCACTCGTTCGGGGGGCGAGGGCTACACCTTC,CASTRSGGEGYTF
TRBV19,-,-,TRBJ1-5,TGTGCCAGTACGCCGGGAGGGTCGGGTCAGCCCCAGCATTTT,CASTPGGSGQPQHF
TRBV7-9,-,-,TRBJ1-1,TGTGCCAGCAGCAAAGGGACGGGAACTGAAGCTTTCTTT,CASSKGTGTEAFF
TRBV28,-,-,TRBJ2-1,TGTGCCAGCAAAAAAGCAGGAGGGAGCAATGAGCAGTTCTTC,CASKKAGGSNEQFF
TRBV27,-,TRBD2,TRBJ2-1,TGTGCCAGCAGGGACTTGAGGGAGGGAGGTAATGAGCAGTTCTTC,CASRDLREGGNEQFF
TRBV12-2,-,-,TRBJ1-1,TGTGCAAGTCGCTTACGTACAGGGCCGGACACTGAAGCTTTCTTT,CASRLRTGPDTEAFF
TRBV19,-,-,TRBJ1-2,TGTGCCTCCGACTCCCTCTATGGCTACACCTTC,CASDSLYGYTF